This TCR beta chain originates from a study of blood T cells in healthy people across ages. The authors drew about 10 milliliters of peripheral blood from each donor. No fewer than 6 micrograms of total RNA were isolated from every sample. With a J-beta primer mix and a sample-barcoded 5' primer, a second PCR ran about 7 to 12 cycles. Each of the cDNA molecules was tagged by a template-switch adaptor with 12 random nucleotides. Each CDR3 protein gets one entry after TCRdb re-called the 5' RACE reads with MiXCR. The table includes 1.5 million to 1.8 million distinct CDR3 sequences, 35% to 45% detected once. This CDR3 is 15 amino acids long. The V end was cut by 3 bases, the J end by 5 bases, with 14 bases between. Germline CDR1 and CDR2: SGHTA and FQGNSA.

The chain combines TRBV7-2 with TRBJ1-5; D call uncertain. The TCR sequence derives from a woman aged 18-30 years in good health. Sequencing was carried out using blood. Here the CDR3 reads CASSFVPSWDQPQHF. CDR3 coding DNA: TGTGCCAGCAGCTTCGTCCCGAGTTGGGATCAGCCCCAGCATTTT.